Each of the 27 T cell receptor beta chains below was sequenced from the same sample in a study of cytomegalovirus exposure and HLA in healthy donors. A multiplex PCR was run with 60 Vbeta primers and 13 Jbeta primers. The table came from immunoSEQ multiplex PCR; TCRdb's copy has only in-frame clones and leaves some out. The sample yields around 160,000 clones, about 72% seen once. The sequencing input was PBMCs. The origin of the receptors is a man aged 50-59 years in good health and CMV-seropositive.

The chain links TRBV10-3 to TRBJ2-7, with D tentatively TRBD1 (5 bases). The CDR3 sequence is 14 residues long. V shed 6 bases and J shed 0 bases, with 12 bases lying between them. The germline V gene encodes CDR1 ENHRY and CDR2 SYGVKD. In DNA form, the CDR3 reads TGTGCCATCAGAGGACAAGGGTCCTCCTACGAGCAGTACTTC. Protein product: CAIRGQGSSYEQYF.

This clone occurred a few times. Other DNA sequences in the same sample also yield this CDR3. The CDR3 here is CASSLDGRANYGYTF. The CDR3 coding sequence is TGTGCCAGCAGCTTAGATGGGCGGGCCAACTATGGCTACACCTTC. The chain joins TRBV11-2 to TRBJ1-2; the D is unclear. CDR3 length: 15 amino acids. CDR1 and CDR2 from the germline V gene are SGHAT and FQNNGV. V was clipped by 0 bases and J by 2 bases, with 10 bases between them.

J is TRBJ2-7 and V is TRBV11-2, with TRBD2 identical over 9 bases. This CDR3 has 17 residues. Germline V gene lookup returns CDR1 SGHAT and CDR2 FQNNGV. The junction had 15 bases not matched to a gene; V was cut back by 5 bases and J by 4 bases. The CDR3 nucleotides read TGTGCCAGCAGCGCCGGGGGTAGCGGGGGCTTCCCTTACGAGCAGTACTTC. Residues: CASSAGGSGGFPYEQYF. The complete variable domain, with remaining parts taken from reference TRBV11-2 and TRBJ2-7, reads EAGVAQSPRYKIIEKRQSVAFWCNPISGHATLYWYQQILGQGPKLLIQFQNNGVVDDSQLPKDRFSAERLKGVDSTLKIQPAKLEDSAVYLCASSAGGSGGFPYEQYFGPGTRLTVT.

J is TRBJ1-6 and V is TRBV6-6; 8 nucleotides match TRBD1. Germline V gives CDR1 MNHNY, CDR2 SVGAGI (reference sequence). Trimming removed 2 bases from V and 10 bases from J; junction bases left unmatched: 7. The CDR3 covers 15 residues. CDR3 amino acids: CASSYIGQGGSPLHF. The CDR3 DNA reads as TGTGCCAGCAGTTACATCGGACAGGGTGGATCACCCCTCCACTTT.

The gene calls are TRBV25-1 and TRBJ2-5, with 12 bases identical to TRBD2. The CDR3 length is 14 residues. CDR1 is MGHDK and CDR2 is SYGVNS in the germline V gene. V lost 4 bases, J lost 5 bases, and 2 bases stayed unmatched. DNA for the CDR3: TGTGCCAGCAGTGTTACTAGCGGGGGGGAGACCCAGTACTTC. Translation: CASSVTSGGETQYF.

In DNA, the CDR3 is TGCGCCAGCAGCTTGTGGGAGCCTGCAACTAATGAAAAACTGTTTTTT. Translated, it gives CASSLWEPATNEKLFF. The genes are TRBV5-1 and TRBJ1-4; D not certain. CDR3 size: 16 residues. Trimming left V 1 base short and J 0 bases short, with 10 bases between. Germline values: CDR1 SGHRS, CDR2 YFSETQ.

This sequence joins TRBV7-9 and TRBJ2-3; maybe TRBD2 (5 bases). Germline CDR1 SEHNR, CDR2 FQNEAQ (reference sequence). V gave up 2 bases and J gave up 6 bases, with 12 bases separating them. The CDR3 has 14 residues. The CDR3 loop reads CASSLPGPGDTQYF. Here the CDR3 DNA reads TGTGCCAGCAGCTTACCCGGACCGGGGGATACGCAGTATTTT.

This chain uses TRBV19 with TRBJ2-7; D might be TRBD1 (5 bases). Germline CDR1 reads LNHDA; CDR2 reads SQIVND (reference sequence). Trimming pared 6 bases from V and 2 bases from J, leaving 17 bases between. This CDR3 is built from 15 residues. Here the CDR3 DNA reads TGTGCCAGTAGGACAGATACAAATTCACCCTACGAGCAGTACTTC. Amino acid sequence: CASRTDTNSPYEQYF.

The V gene is TRBV27, the J gene TRBJ1-5; 7 nucleotides line up with TRBD1. The CDR3 length is 14 residues. V lost 6 bases to trimming and J lost 6 bases; unmatched junction nucleotides: 8. From germline, CDR1 is MNHEY and CDR2 SMNVEV (reference sequence). The CDR3 sequence: CASREGARGQPQHF. The CDR3, as DNA: TGTGCCAGCAGGGAGGGGGCGCGCGGTCAGCCCCAGCATTTT.

The chain links TRBV7-9 to TRBJ2-3, with D maybe TRBD1 (6 bases). The germline gives CDR1 SEHNR, CDR2 FQNEAQ (reference sequence). This CDR3 spans 14 amino acids. V lost 5 bases and J 2 bases, leaving 11 bases between the germline ends. The CDR3 DNA reads TGTGCCAGCAGCGCGTGGACAGACACAGATACGCAGTATTTT. Its translation: CASSAWTDTDTQYF.

Details on this clone: In the same sample, other DNA sequences code for this CDR3. The chain uses TRBV4-2 and TRBJ1-3; 12 bases align to TRBD1. V dropped 0 bases and J dropped 8; count of bases not matched to a gene: 5. Germline assignment: CDR1 LGHNA and CDR2 YNFKEQ. The CDR3 loop spans 16 amino acids. CDR3 bases: TGTGCCAGCAGCCAAGAGCCGGGACAGGGGGCGCACACCATATATTTT. Its translation: CASSQEPGQGAHTIYF.

The chain combines TRBV7-9 with TRBJ1-5, with no clear D. Germline values: CDR1 SEHNR, CDR2 FQNEAQ (reference sequence). V lost 5 bases to trimming and J lost 0 bases, with 14 bases between them. CDR3 length: 16 residues. The CDR3 DNA is TGTGCCAGCAGCCGCGAGCTGGGCGATAGCAATCAGCCCCAGCATTTT. It yields the protein CASSRELGDSNQPQHF.

The sample holds a few counts of this clone. The rearrangement links TRBV5-4 to TRBJ2-3, with 8 nucleotides matching TRBD2. J gave up 0 bases and V 0 bases, and 9 bases lay outside the gene matches. The CDR3 loop spans 18 amino acids. Per germline, CDR1 SGHNT and CDR2 YYREEE (reference sequence). CDR3 amino acids: CASSLGTSGGSSTDTQYF. The CDR3 DNA reads TGTGCCAGCAGCTTGGGAACTAGCGGAGGTTCTAGCACAGATACGCAGTATTTT.

This clone was observed a handful of times. V and J are TRBV10-2 and TRBJ1-2; TRBD1 is a possible D gene (5 bases). Between the trimmed V and J ends, which lost 8 bases and 0 bases, there was a span of 13 bases. This CDR3 contains 14 residues. From germline, CDR1 is WSHSY and CDR2 SAAADI. CDR3 coding DNA: TGCGCCAGCGGAGGGGCTGGAGCTAACTATGGCTACACCTTC. This translates into CASGGAGANYGYTF.

This clone showed up just a few times. This rearrangement joins TRBV10-3 to TRBJ2-3; 12 bases match TRBD2. The germline V gene encodes CDR1 ENHRY and CDR2 SYGVKD. The trim removed 0 bases at V and 6 bases at J, leaving 10 bases unmatched. The CDR3 consists of 18 residues. The CDR3 spells CAISESKGLAGRTDTQYF. The DNA of the CDR3 is TGTGCCATCAGTGAGTCGAAGGGACTAGCGGGTCGAACCGATACGCAGTATTTT.

The chain is built from TRBV7-9 and TRBJ2-2; tentatively, D is TRBD2 (5 bases). The CDR3 covers 15 residues. Trimming took 7 bases from V and 0 from J, leaving 12 bases between them. Germline V lookup: CDR1 SEHNR, CDR2 FQNEAQ (reference sequence). The CDR3 is CASTLRGSNTGELFF. Written as DNA, the CDR3 is TGTGCCAGCACCCTACGGGGATCGAACACCGGGGAGCTGTTTTTT.

The rearrangement uses TRBV30 and TRBJ1-5, with TRBD1 matching over 8 bases. The V gene end was trimmed by 3 bases and the J gene end by 4 bases; junction bases not matched to a gene: 5. Germline V gives CDR1 GTSNPN, CDR2 SVGIG (reference sequence). The CDR3 runs 14 residues. CDR3 amino acids: CAWSAGQGNQPQHF. CDR3 sequence (DNA): TGTGCCTGGAGCGCTGGACAGGGTAATCAGCCCCAGCATTTT.

In this sample, this clone turned up once. The chain recombines TRBV27 with TRBJ1-2, with TRBD1 matching over 8 bases. With 6 bases clipped from V and 4 bases from J, the junction kept 13 bases outside the gene matches. The CDR3 is 16 amino acids. The germline V gene encodes CDR1 MNHEY and CDR2 SMNVEV (reference sequence). In DNA, the CDR3 is TGTGCCAGCAGCCGCCAAGGTTCGGGACAGGTCTATGGCTACACCTTC. The encoded protein is CASSRQGSGQVYGYTF.

The J gene is TRBJ2-7, the V gene TRBV7-6; 11 bases map to TRBD1. The CDR3 covers 15 residues. The J segment lost 5 bases and the V segment lost 0 bases, leaving 3 bases of the junction unmatched. The germline V gene encodes CDR1 SGHVS and CDR2 FNYEAQ. DNA of the CDR3: TGTGCCAGCAGCTTAGCCCGGACAGGGGGCGACGAGCAGTACTTC. It translates to CASSLARTGGDEQYF.

CDR3 bases: TGTGCCAGCAGTTCTCCCGGAGACACCGGGGAGCTGTTTTTT. It is translated as CASSSPGDTGELFF. The chain carries TRBV28 and TRBJ2-2; no firm D call. The length of the CDR3 is 14 residues. V was pared by 4 bases and J by 3 bases, with 9 bases between. Germline values: CDR1 MDHEN, CDR2 SYDVKM. Looking up the rest from reference TRBV28 and TRBJ2-2 gives the full variable domain: DVKVTQSSRYLVKRTGEKVFLECVQDMDHENMFWYRQDPGLGLRLIYFSYDVKMKEKGDIPEGYSVSREKKERFSLILESASTNQTSMYLCASSSPGDTGELFFGEGSRLTVL.

The chain has TRBV13 and TRBJ1-2; D is uncertain. This CDR3 region has 16 residues. V dropped 4 bases and J dropped 3 bases, with 18 bases sitting between them. Germline V lookup: CDR1 PRHDT, CDR2 FYEKMQ (reference sequence). The CDR3 spells CASSSTVRFLDYGYTF. In DNA, the CDR3 is TGTGCCAGCAGCTCAACGGTGAGATTCCTAGACTATGGCTACACCTTC.

The chain is built from TRBV7-9 and TRBJ2-7; D is unclear. Germline V lookup: CDR1 SEHNR, CDR2 FQNEAQ (reference sequence). The CDR3 loop spans 13 amino acids. Trimming took 5 bases from V and 5 from J, leaving 13 bases between them. Written as DNA, the CDR3 is TGTGCCAGCAGCCCATCTAGAGGCAACGAGCAGTACTTC. Encoded protein: CASSPSRGNEQYF. The whole variable domain, filled in from reference TRBV7-9 and TRBJ2-7, reads DTGVSQNPRHKITKRGQNVTFRCDPISEHNRLYWYRQTLGQGPEFLTYFQNEAQLEKSRLLSDRFSAERPKGSFSTLEIQRTEQGDSAMYLCASSPSRGNEQYFGPGTRLTVT.

DNA of the CDR3: TGTGCCAGCAGCTGGAGCGGGGGGACGAACACCGGGGAGCTGTTTTTT. Amino acids: CASSWSGGTNTGELFF. J is TRBJ2-2 and V is TRBV7-6, with TRBD2 matching over 9 bases. CDR3 length equals 16 residues. The germline V gene has CDR1 SGHVS and CDR2 FNYEAQ. J lost 0 bases, V lost 4 bases, and 3 bases had no gene match.

The chain recombines TRBV6-5 with TRBJ1-5; TRBD1 aligns across 8 bases. Germline CDR1 is MNHEY and CDR2 is SVGAGI. This CDR3 is 13 amino acids long. V shed 6 bases and J 6 bases; nucleotides not matched to a gene: 4. The CDR3 bases are TGTGCCAGCAGCACAGGGGGTAGTCAGCCCCAGCATTTT. Encoded protein: CASSTGGSQPQHF.

This chain joins TRBV6-1 and TRBJ1-1, with 11 bases aligning to TRBD1. This CDR3 has 15 residues. Trimming at V came to 6 bases and at J to 6 bases, leaving 9 bases not matched to a gene. CDR1 MNHNS and CDR2 SASEGT come from the germline V gene. The CDR3 DNA sequence: TGTGCCAGCAGCGGGACAGGGGGAACTAGCGCTGAAGCTTTCTTT. It encodes CASSGTGGTSAEAFF.

This clone was counted once. The germline gene is not matched at one end of the junction; a read error may be the cause. The chain links TRBV6-1 to TRBJ2-2; 12 positions agree with TRBD1. The CDR3 has 15 residues. Germline-derived CDR1 and CDR2 are MNHNS and SASEGT. The DNA of the CDR3 is TGTGCCAGCAGAGGCGGGACAGGGGGCACCGGGGAGCTGTCTTTT. Translation gives CASRGGTGGTGELSF.

The V call is TRBV27, the J call TRBJ2-1, with a possible D match to TRBD1 (6 bases). The CDR3 sequence is 17 residues long. CDR1 MNHEY and CDR2 SMNVEV come from the germline V gene (reference sequence). Trimming removed 0 bases at V and 0 bases at J, with 12 bases between. The CDR3 DNA reads as TGTGCCAGCAGTTTATCTTCCGGGGACATCTCCTACAATGAGCAGTTCTTC. This translates into CASSLSSGDISYNEQFF.